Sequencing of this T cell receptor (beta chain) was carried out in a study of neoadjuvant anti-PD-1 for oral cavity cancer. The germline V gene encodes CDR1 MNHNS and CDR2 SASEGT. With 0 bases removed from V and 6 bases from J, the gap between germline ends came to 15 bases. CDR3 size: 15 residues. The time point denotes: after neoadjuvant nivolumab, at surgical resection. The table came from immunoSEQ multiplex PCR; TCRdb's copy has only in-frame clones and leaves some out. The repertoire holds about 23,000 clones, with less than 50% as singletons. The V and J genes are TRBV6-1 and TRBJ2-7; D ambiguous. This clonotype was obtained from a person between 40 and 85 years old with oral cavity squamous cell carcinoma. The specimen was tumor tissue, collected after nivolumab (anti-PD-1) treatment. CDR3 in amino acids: CASSEAQVPRGEQYF. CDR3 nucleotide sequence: TGTGCCAGCAGTGAAGCCCAGGTTCCGAGAGGCGAGCAGTACTTC.